The source of this T cell receptor (beta chain) is a study of immune cell composition in non-small cell lung cancer. Normal lung was taken at the farthest possible site, at least 3 cm from tumour. Germline V gene data show CDR1 as SGDLS and CDR2 as YYNGEE. V lost 4 bases, J lost 2 bases, and 12 bases lay in between. This CDR3 spans 14 amino acids. Profiled with immunoSEQ multiplex PCR; TCRdb holds only in-frame clones, not every one. The top ten hold more than 12% of the sample, which has under 3,500 clones, about two thirds seen once. These data are also associated with another study on CD4 T cells in lung cancer.

The chain is built from TRBV9 and TRBJ1-1; D perhaps matches TRBD1 (6 bases). The receptor's source is a human donor with non-small cell lung cancer. The sequencing sample was made of non-adjacent lung tissue. In nucleotides, the CDR3 is TGTGCCAGCAGCCTCTTGGACAGCAACACTGAAGCTTTCTTT. This encodes CASSLLDSNTEAFF. The complete variable domain, with remaining parts taken from reference TRBV9 and TRBJ1-1, reads DSGVTQTPKHLITATGQRVTLRCSPRSGDLSVYWYQQSLDQGLQFLIQYYNGEERAKGNILERFSAQQFPDLHSELNLSSLELGDSALYFCASSLLDSNTEAFFGQGTRLTVV.